This T cell receptor (beta chain) was captured in a study of response to subunit inactivated influenza vaccine. In TCRdb, the RT-PCR reads were re-called with MiXCR into one record per CDR3 protein. The repertoire has a few hundred thousand distinct CDR3 sequences, 11% to 15% of them found once; the top ten carry around 10%. Comments on this clonotype: As yet, its antigen is unknown.

Germline trimming cut 0 bases from V and 4 bases from J; bases unmatched to any gene: 7. Germline V CDR1 and CDR2: SGHRS, YFSETQ. The CDR3 has 17 amino acids. General study findings and limits: A suggestion made by the authors is that each seasonal influenza vaccination recruits few new T cells.

The source is a man over 45 who received an inactivated influenza vaccine. This sample comprised PBMCs from blood, obtained 11 to 12 days after vaccination. The chain links TRBV5-1 to TRBJ2-2; the match to TRBD1 covers 9 bases. The CDR3 coding sequence is TGCGCCAGCAGCTTGGCCTCACGGACAGGGGTCACCGGGGAGCTGTTTTTT. This sequence encodes CASSLASRTGVTGELFF. Filled out from reference TRBV5-1 and TRBJ2-2, the complete variable domain reads KAGVTQTPRYLIKTRGQQVTLSCSPISGHRSVSWYQQTPGQGLQFLFEYFSETQRNKGNFPGRFSGRQFSNSRSEMNVSTLELGDSALYLCASSLASRTGVTGELFFGEGSRLTVL.